The 27 T cell receptor beta chains given below trace back to one sample, sequenced in a study of a mutant IDH1 vaccine in newly diagnosed glioma. TCRdb keeps only in-frame clones here, not all; method: immunoSEQ multiplex PCR. The table has some 80,000 clones, 85% seen once. Stated time point: week 23, last vaccination. All doses held 300 ug of mutant IDH1 20-mer peptide, with topical imiquimod. These TCRs are of unknown antigen specificity. Sequences were derived from PBMCs, sampled from a glioma patient whose treatment included an IDH1 peptide vaccine. The receptor set was obtained from a woman between 50 and 59 years old with glioma.

About this clone itself: The sample has other DNA sequences that encode this CDR3 too. The J gene is TRBJ1-1, the V gene TRBV7-3, with a tentative D call TRBD1 (5 bases). The CDR3 is 15 amino acids. Germline assignment: CDR1 SGHTA and CDR2 FQGTGA. The V end lost 5 bases, the J end lost 2 bases, and 15 bases lay between the germline ends. In DNA, the CDR3 is TGTGCCAGCAGCCTGACACCACAGGAAAACACTGAAGCTTTCTTT. The encoded protein is CASSLTPQENTEAFF.

The V call is TRBV11-2, the J call TRBJ1-5; no clear D gene. CDR3 length equals 15 residues. The germline CDR1 and CDR2 sequences are SGHAT and FQNNGV. V lost 1 base and J 1 base, leaving 8 bases between the germline ends. The CDR3 DNA is TGTGCCAGCAGCTTAGGATCGGGAAGCAATCAGCCCCAGCATTTT. Residues: CASSLGSGSNQPQHF.

The CDR3: CASSYSIGWNTEAFF. The CDR3 coding sequence is TGTGCCAGCAGTTACTCAATCGGGTGGAACACTGAAGCTTTCTTT. The V and J genes are TRBV6-5 and TRBJ1-1; unclear D gene. V was clipped by 0 bases and J by 1 base, with 9 bases between them. CDR1 is MNHEY, CDR2 SVGAGI, per germline. The CDR3 consists of 15 residues.

This chain links TRBV10-1 with TRBJ1-5, with D possibly matching TRBD1 (6 bases). In germline, CDR1 is WNHNN, CDR2 SYGVQD (reference sequence). This CDR3 has 14 residues. V was clipped by 6 bases and J by 7 bases, with 16 bases between them. The CDR3 sequence: CASRQQGSRQPQHF. The CDR3 bases are TGCGCCAGCAGACAGCAGGGGTCTCGGCAGCCCCAGCATTTT.

The chain uses TRBV10-3 and TRBJ2-2; TRBD1 or TRBD2 may be the D gene (5 bases each). CDR1 and CDR2 from the germline V gene are ENHRY and SYGVKD. Trimming took 4 bases from V and 0 from J, leaving 12 bases between them. The length of the CDR3 is 16 residues. This CDR3 is CAISATGTTNTGELFF. The CDR3 DNA reads as TGTGCCATCAGTGCGACCGGGACCACGAACACCGGGGAGCTGTTTTTT.

V usage is TRBV6-6 and J usage is TRBJ1-5, with TRBD1 as a possible D gene (5 bases). This CDR3 has 14 residues. Germline values: CDR1 MNHNY, CDR2 SVGAGI (reference sequence). In DNA form, the CDR3 reads TGTGCTACTCGCGGGGGGGGTAGCAATCAGCCCCAGCATTTT. It translates to CATRGGGSNQPQHF.

CDR3 sequence reads: CASSVSPANYGYTF. Written as DNA, the CDR3 is TGTGCCAGCAGCGTCTCACCAGCTAACTATGGCTACACCTTC. The chain couples TRBV9 to TRBJ1-2, with D hard to call. Germline assignment: CDR1 SGDLS and CDR2 YYNGEE. The CDR3 length is 14 residues. Trimming took off 2 bases at V and 0 bases at J, with 8 bases between the two ends.

V is TRBV25-1 and J is TRBJ2-7, with D perhaps matching TRBD1 (6 bases). Germline assignment: CDR1 MGHDK and CDR2 SYGVNS. Between the trimmed V and J ends, which lost 5 bases and 0 bases, there was a span of 14 bases. The CDR3 runs 15 residues. The CDR3 sequence: CASSPSGHTSYEQYF. For the CDR3, the DNA is TGTGCCAGCAGTCCCTCGGGACACACCTCCTACGAGCAGTACTTC.

This clone appeared once. V gene TRBV29-1 combines with J gene TRBJ2-1, with 9 bases that match TRBD2. CDR3 length equals 13 residues. Losses at the gene ends were 5 bases for V and 6 bases for J; bases not matched to a gene: 5. The germline V gene has CDR1 SQVTM and CDR2 ANQGSEA. CDR3 coding DNA: TGCAGCGTTACAGCGGGAGGCCCCAATGAGCAGTTCTTC. Encoded protein: CSVTAGGPNEQFF.

This chain links TRBV6-6 with TRBJ2-7; weak D call: TRBD1 (6 bases). Per germline, CDR1 MNHNY and CDR2 SVGAGI (reference sequence). This CDR3 contains 14 residues. V shed 0 bases and J shed 2 bases, with 8 bases lying between them. Written as DNA, the CDR3 is TGTGCCAGCAGTTACTCGAAGGGGGCCTACGAGCAGTACTTC. Protein product: CASSYSKGAYEQYF.

The rearrangement links TRBV5-5 to TRBJ1-2, with TRBD1 matching over 7 bases. In germline, CDR1 is SGHKS, CDR2 YYEKEE (reference sequence). The CDR3 runs 13 residues. V shed 4 bases, J shed 5 bases, and the junction held 5 bases outside the gene matches. CDR3 in amino acids: CASSETGPYGYTF. CDR3 bases: TGTGCCAGCAGCGAGACAGGGCCATATGGCTACACCTTC. Using reference TRBV5-5 and TRBJ1-2 for the parts outside the CDR3, the full variable domain is DAGVTQSPTHLIKTRGQQVTLRCSPISGHKSVSWYQQVLGQGPQFIFQYYEKEERGRGNFPDRFSARQFPNYSSELNVNALLLGDSALYLCASSETGPYGYTFGSGTRLTVV.

This chain uses TRBV27 with TRBJ2-3; 8 positions agree with TRBD2. Germline lookup yields CDR1 MNHEY and CDR2 SMNVEV (reference sequence). The CDR3 spans 18 residues. Trimming took 3 bases from V and 0 from J; bases not matched to a gene: 11. CDR3 residues: CASSLGLAGGLSTDTQYF. The CDR3 bases are TGTGCCAGCAGTTTGGGGCTAGCGGGCGGCCTAAGCACAGATACGCAGTATTTT.

The chain combines TRBV5-1 with TRBJ2-1, with 9 bases identical to TRBD2. V lost 4 bases to trimming and J lost 6 bases; unmatched junction nucleotides: 8. Germline V gives CDR1 SGHRS, CDR2 YFSETQ. CDR3 length: 15 amino acids. The CDR3 bases are TGCGCCAGCAGCCAGGTAGCGGGAGTGAGCAATGAGCAGTTCTTC. Its protein is CASSQVAGVSNEQFF. Based on the CDR3 plus reference TRBV5-1 and TRBJ2-1, the full variable domain is KAGVTQTPRYLIKTRGQQVTLSCSPISGHRSVSWYQQTPGQGLQFLFEYFSETQRNKGNFPGRFSGRQFSNSRSEMNVSTLELGDSALYLCASSQVAGVSNEQFFGPGTRLTVL.

This clone was observed a single time. The genes are TRBV19 and TRBJ2-7; 9 bases agree with TRBD1. J was trimmed by 6 bases and V by 3 bases; bases with no gene match: 3. The CDR3 contains 13 residues. The germline V gene encodes CDR1 LNHDA and CDR2 SQIVND (reference sequence). CDR3 sequence (DNA): TGTGCCAGTAGTATCCGGACAGGGGTCGAGCAGTACTTC. Translated: CASSIRTGVEQYF.

This rearrangement joins TRBV11-2 to TRBJ1-5; 7 bases are shared with TRBD1. This CDR3 contains 13 residues. The trim removed 4 bases at V and 9 bases at J, leaving 6 bases unmatched. Germline CDR1 reads SGHAT; CDR2 reads FQNNGV. For the CDR3, the DNA is TGTGCCAGCAGCTGGGACAGCGAATGGCCCCAGCATTTT. This gives the protein CASSWDSEWPQHF.

The genes are TRBV29-1 and TRBJ2-7; D may be TRBD1 (6 bases). The length of the CDR3 is 13 residues. V gave up 4 bases and J gave up 4 bases, with 14 bases separating them. Germline V CDR1 and CDR2: SQVTM, ANQGSEA. The CDR3 nucleotides read TGCAGCGTTGTACCGGGACATATGTACGAGCAGTACTTC. Translating it yields CSVVPGHMYEQYF.

The V gene is TRBV27, the J gene TRBJ2-3; D remains unclear. The CDR3 is 16 amino acids. V was trimmed by 3 bases and J by 1 base, leaving 14 bases between them. Per the germline V gene, CDR1 is MNHEY and CDR2 is SMNVEV (reference sequence). The CDR3 sequence: CASSLHPPAGTDTQYF. CDR3 DNA sequence: TGTGCCAGCAGTTTGCATCCCCCGGCGGGCACAGATACGCAGTATTTT.

This clone was seen only once. The chain recombines TRBV7-9 with TRBJ2-7; unclear D gene. V was pared by 0 bases and J by 3 bases, with 9 bases between. The CDR3 contains 14 residues. CDR1 is SEHNR, CDR2 FQNEAQ, per germline (reference sequence). CDR3 coding DNA: TGTGCCAGCAGCTTAGCTGGTCGGAACTACGAGCAGTACTTC. Protein product: CASSLAGRNYEQYF.

The chain recombines TRBV5-1 with TRBJ2-3; unclear D gene. Germline values: CDR1 SGHRS, CDR2 YFSETQ. Trimming took 6 bases from V and 4 from J, leaving 12 bases between them. The length of the CDR3 is 13 residues. The CDR3 sequence: CASNSPPADTQYF. The CDR3 bases are TGCGCCAGCAACTCTCCACCCGCAGATACGCAGTATTTT.

The chain joins TRBV7-6 to TRBJ2-7; 8 nucleotides agree with TRBD2. The V segment lost 5 bases and the J segment 1 base; nucleotides outside the gene matches: 16. Per germline, CDR1 SGHVS and CDR2 FNYEAQ. The CDR3 sequence is 18 residues long. This CDR3 reads CASSPPGGEGRGSYEQYF. Here the CDR3 DNA reads TGTGCCAGCAGCCCCCCCGGGGGGGAGGGGAGGGGATCCTACGAGCAGTACTTC.

This chain joins TRBV2 and TRBJ2-1, with TRBD2 matching 12 bases. Germline lookup yields CDR1 SNHLY and CDR2 FYNNEI. The length of the CDR3 is 15 residues. The V and J ends lost 5 bases and 2 bases, in that order; junction bases with no gene match: 1. CDR3 protein: CASSLAGGAYNEQFF. In DNA, the CDR3 is TGTGCCAGCAGTCTAGCGGGAGGGGCCTACAATGAGCAGTTCTTC.

The rearrangement links TRBV6-1 to TRBJ1-5; the D is unclear. CDR3 length: 15 amino acids. Germline V lookup: CDR1 MNHNS, CDR2 SASEGT. V lost 3 bases to trimming and J lost 2 bases, with 11 bases between them. CDR3 residues: CASSDLFRRNQPQHF. In DNA, the CDR3 is TGTGCCAGCAGTGACCTCTTCAGACGCAATCAGCCCCAGCATTTT.

In its sample, this clone was seen a few times. The chain joins TRBV6-1 to TRBJ1-3; 7 bases map to TRBD1. After removal of 6 bases from V and 2 bases from J, the junction contained 7 bases not matched to a gene. Germline V gene sequence: CDR1 MNHNS, CDR2 SASEGT. This CDR3 has 15 amino acids. The CDR3 region has the DNA TGTGCCAGCAGAGGGACAGCAGATACTGGAAACACCATATATTTT. The encoded protein is CASRGTADTGNTIYF.

This clone appeared a few times. V and J are TRBV5-8 and TRBJ1-1, with unresolved D. V was shortened by 1 base and J by 1 base, with 8 bases between the two germline ends. CDR1 and CDR2 (germline): SGHTS, YDEGEE. This CDR3 contains 14 residues. The CDR3 nucleotides read TGTGCCAGCAGCTTGAGGGATCCGAACACTGAAGCTTTCTTT. Translation gives CASSLRDPNTEAFF.

V gene TRBV7-6 combines with J gene TRBJ2-1; possibly TRBD1 or TRBD2 for D (5 bases each). Per germline, CDR1 SGHVS and CDR2 FNYEAQ. V dropped 5 bases and J dropped 8 bases, with 16 bases sitting between them. This CDR3 spans 14 amino acids. The CDR3 region has the DNA TGTGCCAGCAGCCCCCGGGGCTTGGGCGATGAGCAGTTCTTC. Protein sequence: CASSPRGLGDEQFF.

The chain has TRBV28 and TRBJ1-2, with a tentative D call TRBD1 (5 bases). Germline V CDR1 and CDR2: MDHEN, SYDVKM. V shed 7 bases and J shed 4 bases, with 22 bases lying between them. This CDR3 region has 16 residues. The CDR3 spells CASTYGGTSLAYGYTF. The CDR3 DNA sequence: TGTGCCAGCACGTATGGCGGGACCTCTCTCGCCTATGGCTACACCTTC.

The J gene is TRBJ2-1, the V gene TRBV12-5, with D possibly called TRBD1 or TRBD2 (5 bases each). CDR3 length equals 16 residues. Deletions cut 2 bases from V and 8 bases from J, with 19 bases between. CDR1 and CDR2 from the germline V gene are LGHNT and FRNRAP. The CDR3: CASGLTNRGRVYEQFF. CDR3 nucleotide sequence: TGTGCTAGTGGTTTGACTAACCGGGGCAGGGTCTATGAGCAGTTCTTC.